The sequence of this T cell receptor beta chain was determined in a study of regulatory T cells in long-lasting Graves disease. Findings of the study overall: Peripheral blood alone, not thyroid tissue, underwent study.

Time point of the sample: newly diagnosed GD, antithyroid drugs for less than 3 months. PBMCs provided the RNA from which the TCR library was made. Building the TCR beta libraries relied on iRepertoire HTBI primers, and CDR3 regions underwent Arm-PCR. MiXCR, run by TCRdb on the multiplex PCR reads, gives a single entry per CDR3 protein. The sample lists about 620,000 distinct CDR3 sequences, 15% to 20% occurring once. At least ten counts were recorded for this clonotype. As yet, its antigen is unknown. The CDR3 runs 14 residues. The junction had 6 bases not matched to a gene; V was cut back by 4 bases and J by 4 bases. Germline values: CDR1 SQVTM, CDR2 ANQGSEA. The same sample was also used in a study of T cells in Graves' hyperthyroidism and ophthalmopathy. From that second work: Ophthalmopathy, as predicted by the model, came a median approximately 6.5 months after the prediction.

Sequencing used peripheral blood mononuclear cells (PBMCs), obtained at new diagnosis, from a patient treated with antithyroid drugs. V gene TRBV29-1 combines with J gene TRBJ2-5; TRBD2 matches at 10 bases. The clonotype originates from a woman aged 25-40 years with Graves disease. CDR3 amino acids: CSVGSLAGAETQYF. The CDR3 DNA reads as TGCAGCGTTGGCTCGCTAGCGGGAGCAGAGACCCAGTACTTC.